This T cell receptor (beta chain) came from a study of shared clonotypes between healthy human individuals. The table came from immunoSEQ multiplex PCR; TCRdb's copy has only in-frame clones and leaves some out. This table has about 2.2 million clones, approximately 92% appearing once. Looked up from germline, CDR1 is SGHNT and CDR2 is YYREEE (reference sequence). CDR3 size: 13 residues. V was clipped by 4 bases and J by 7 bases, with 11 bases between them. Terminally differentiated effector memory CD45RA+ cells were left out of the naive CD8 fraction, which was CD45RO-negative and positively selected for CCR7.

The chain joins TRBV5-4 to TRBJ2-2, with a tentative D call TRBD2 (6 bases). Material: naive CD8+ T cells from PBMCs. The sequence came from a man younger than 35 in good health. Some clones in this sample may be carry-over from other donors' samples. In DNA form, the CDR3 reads TGTGCCAGCAGCAATACGGGGGTCGGGGAGCTGTTTTTT. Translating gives CASSNTGVGELFF.